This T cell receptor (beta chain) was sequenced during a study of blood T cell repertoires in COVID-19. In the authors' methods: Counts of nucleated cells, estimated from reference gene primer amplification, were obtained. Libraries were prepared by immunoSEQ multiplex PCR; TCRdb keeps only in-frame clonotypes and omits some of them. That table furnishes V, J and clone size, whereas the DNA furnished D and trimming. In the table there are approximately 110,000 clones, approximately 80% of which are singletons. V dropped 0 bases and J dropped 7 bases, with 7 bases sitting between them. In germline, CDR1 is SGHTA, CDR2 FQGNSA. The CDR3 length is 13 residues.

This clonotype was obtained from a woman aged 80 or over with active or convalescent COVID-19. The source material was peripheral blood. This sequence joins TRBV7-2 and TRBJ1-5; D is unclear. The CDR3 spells CASSLARGQPQHF. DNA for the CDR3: TGTGCCAGCAGCTTAGCGCGAGGACAGCCCCAGCATTTT.